This TCR beta chain came from a study of tissue T cells after allogeneic stem cell transplantation. Findings and caveats of the study: Anatomically similar tissues had similar TCR repertoires within each patient. Which tissue TCRs were alloreactive or antigen-specific was not determined. Some clones might be persisting host cells.

As to this clone: As yet, its antigen is unknown.

TCRbeta CDR3 was sequenced at survey depth with template counts. Some clones are missing from TCRdb's copy, which holds only in-frame ones; the method was immunoSEQ multiplex PCR. The sample has around 3,400 clones; approximately 70% are singletons. The receptor was isolated from a male donor older than 55 with lung cancer. This specimen consisted of tissue from the right colon, obtained at autopsy.

CDR3 nucleotide sequence: TGTGCCAGCAGTTTAGAGGGGTTGTCCTATGGCTACACCTTC. Translation gives CASSLEGLSYGYTF. This chain uses TRBV28 with TRBJ1-2; a weak D match, TRBD1 (5 bases). CDR3 size: 14 residues. V lost 2 bases and J 4 bases, leaving 11 bases between the germline ends. Germline CDR1 and CDR2: MDHEN and SYDVKM.